The T cell receptor beta chain under discussion was sequenced for a study of OX40 agonist ivuxolimab in advanced cancers. TCRdb keeps only in-frame clones here, not all; method: immunoSEQ multiplex PCR. Among about 100,000 clones listed, around 91% were seen once. This CDR3 has 13 amino acids. Trimming shortened V by 5 bases and J by 4 bases, and 11 bases separated the two germline ends. Germline V gene data show CDR1 as LNHDA and CDR2 as SQIVND (reference sequence). The V gene is TRBV19, the J gene TRBJ1-1; no clear D. This TCR derives from an adult with an advanced solid tumor such as melanoma, head and neck, liver or kidney cancer. The input for sequencing was CD4+ or CD8+ T cells sorted from blood, taken in a trial of the OX40 agonist ivuxolimab. The CDR3: CASSQRVSTEAFF. The DNA for the CDR3 is TGTGCCAGTAGTCAGCGGGTGAGCACTGAAGCTTTCTTT.